Reported below is one T cell receptor beta chain. The ends were cut back, 5 bases at V and 5 bases at J, with 10 bases in the middle. This CDR3 region has 13 residues. CDR1 and CDR2 from the germline V gene are MNHEY and SMNVEV (reference sequence). Each CDR3 protein gets one entry after TCRdb re-called the reads with MiXCR. The sample contains around 240,000 distinct CDR3 sequences, roughly 22% of which appear only once. The record originates from a study of T cell repertoires in cytomegalovirus infection. This clonotype originated in a human donor in good health (CMV status not recorded). Some clones in this sample may be carry-over from other donors' samples. The rearrangement uses TRBV27 and TRBJ2-1; no clear D. Sequencing input: CD8+ T cells from PBMCs. The DNA of the CDR3 is TGTGCCAGCAGTCCCTTTGACAACAATGAGCAGTTCTTC. Translation gives CASSPFDNNEQFF.